This TCR beta chain appears in the sequencing data of a study of lymphopenia after photon versus proton radiotherapy. Notes on this clone: Its target is unknown.

General study results and limits: Authors raise, but do not show, better survival with proton therapy.

TCRdb keeps only in-frame clones here, not all; method: immunoSEQ multiplex PCR. The table records more than 45,000 clones, roughly 90% of them present only once. Per the germline V gene, CDR1 is SGDLS and CDR2 is YYNGEE. This CDR3 is built from 15 residues. The J segment lost 10 bases and the V segment lost 5 bases, leaving 8 bases of the junction unmatched. The receptor was derived from a woman aged 40 to 50 with cholangiocarcinoma. V gene TRBV9 combines with J gene TRBJ1-6, with 11 bases matching TRBD1. The sequencing here drew on peripheral blood, taken from a patient treated with photon-based radiotherapy. The CDR3, as DNA: TGTGCCAGCAGTGCCCGGGACAGGGGGATCTCACCCCTCCACTTT. Translated: CASSARDRGISPLHF.